Listed below are T cell receptor beta chains from one sample, sequenced in a study of cytomegalovirus exposure and HLA in healthy donors. Sequencing used immunoSEQ multiplex PCR; TCRdb keeps in-frame clones, though not all of them. Among about 180,000 clones listed, about 89% were seen once. The source material was PBMCs. Receptors originate from a man aged 18 to 30 in good health and CMV-seropositive. Each CDR3 is given with its conserved first and last residue. A D gene is named only where the DNA matches it firmly. Size is stated for part of the rows, as once, few or many counts, or as a class when the clone is expanded.

TRBV4-1	-	TRBJ2-3	15	-	TGCGCCAGCAGCCAAAGCAGGGGGGTCGGGGATACGCAGTATTTT	CASSQSRGVGDTQYF
TRBV13	-	TRBJ1-4	16	-	TGTGCCAGCAGCTTAGGCCCGGTTGCAACTAATGAAAAACTGTTTTTT	CASSLGPVATNEKLFF
TRBV28	-	TRBJ2-1	15	TRBD2	TGTGCCAGTAAGTCCCTAGCGGGGGGATACAATGAGCAGTTCTTC	CASKSLAGGYNEQFF
TRBV4-2	-	TRBJ1-5	15	-	TGTGCCAGCAGCCAAGTAAGTCAGGGAAACCAGCCCCAGCATTTT	CASSQVSQGNQPQHF
TRBV18	-	TRBJ2-1	16	-	TGTGCCAGCTCACCAATCGGACAGAGCTCCTACAATGAGCAGTTCTTC	CASSPIGQSSYNEQFF
TRBV2	-	TRBJ2-7	14	-	TGTGCCAGCAGTGAAGCGTCTTACTCCTACGAGCAGTACTTC	CASSEASYSYEQYF
TRBV4-2	-	TRBJ2-5	14	-	TGTGCCAGCAGCGTCCACGGGGTCCAAGAGACCCAGTACTTC	CASSVHGVQETQYF
TRBV9	-	TRBJ2-7	15	TRBD2	TGTGCCAGCAGCGTAGATGGGACTAGAGCCTACGAGCAGTACTTC	CASSVDGTRAYEQYF
TRBV18	-	TRBJ1-3	16	-	TGTGCCAGCTCACCGATGGACTTACTCTCTGGAAACACCATATATTTT	CASSPMDLLSGNTIYF
TRBV19	-	TRBJ1-5	16	TRBD1	TGTGCCAGTAGTTCCCTCGGACAGGATCGACGACAGCCCCAGCATTTT	CASSSLGQDRRQPQHF
TRBV30	-	TRBJ1-4	12	-	TGTGCCTGGCGATCAGATAATGAAAAACTGTTTTTT	CAWRSDNEKLFF
TRBV5-1	-	TRBJ2-3	15	-	TGCGCCAGCAGCTCCCCAGAGCTCCGGGCAGATACGCAGTATTTT	CASSSPELRADTQYF
TRBV7-2	once	TRBJ2-1	15	TRBD2	TGTGCCAGCAGCTTAGGGGCGGGGGGGCACAATGAGCAGTTCTTC	CASSLGAGGHNEQFF
TRBV29-1	-	TRBJ2-6	18	-	TGCAGCGTTGAAGACTGGGAGGCCGCAAGCTCTGGGGCCAACGTCCTGACTTTC	CSVEDWEAASSGANVLTF
TRBV11-1	-	TRBJ2-7	16	TRBD1	TGTGCCAGCAGCTTATTCGCGACAGGGGGTACCTACGAGCAGTACTTC	CASSLFATGGTYEQYF
TRBV4-1	-	TRBJ2-1	15	TRBD2	TGCGCCAGCAGCCAATTAAGCGGGAGAGGCAATGAGCAGTTCTTC	CASSQLSGRGNEQFF
TRBV2	few	TRBJ1-1	11	TRBD1	TGTGCCAGCATTGACAGGGGAGAAGCTTTCTTT	CASIDRGEAFF
TRBV29-1	-	TRBJ1-5	13	TRBD1	TGCAGCGTTGGACAGGGAGAAAATCAGCCCCAGCATTTT	CSVGQGENQPQHF
TRBV9	-	TRBJ2-3	15	TRBD2	TGTGCCAGCAGCTTAGGGAGGGCCAGGACAGATACGCAGTATTTT	CASSLGRARTDTQYF
TRBV18	-	TRBJ1-1	14	TRBD1	TGTGCCAGCTCCCCAGGGACAGGGCACACTGAAGCTTTCTTT	CASSPGTGHTEAFF
TRBV5-1	-	TRBJ2-3	16	TRBD1	TGCGCCAGCAGCTATTTCACCGGGACAGGGGAGACTACGCAGTATTTT	CASSYFTGTGETTQYF
TRBV20-1	-	TRBJ1-1	10	TRBD1	TGCAGTGCTGGGGACAGGGTTGCTTTCTTT	CSAGDRVAFF
TRBV5-4	-	TRBJ1-2	17	-	TGTGCCAGCAGCTTTGGGGGGGGCCAAGGACTATACTATGGCTACACCTTC	CASSFGGGQGLYYGYTF
TRBV19	-	TRBJ1-1	12	-	TGTGCCAGTAGGGACCGGGGAACTGAAGCTTTCTTT	CASRDRGTEAFF
TRBV11-3	few	TRBJ1-6	13	-	TGTGCCAGCAGTTTACAGGGAAATTCACCCCTCCACTTT	CASSLQGNSPLHF
TRBV9	-	TRBJ2-2	15	TRBD1	TGTGCCAGCAGCGGCGGACAGGGATTCACCGGGGAGCTGTTTTTT	CASSGGQGFTGELFF
TRBV29-1	-	TRBJ2-1	15	TRBD1	TGCAGCGCTGCGGACAGGACGGAGTCCTACAATGAGCAGTTCTTC	CSAADRTESYNEQFF
TRBV4-2	few	TRBJ1-1	15	TRBD1	TGTGCCAGCAGCCAGGTGGGGACAGGCGAAGTCTCAGCTTTCTTT	CASSQVGTGEVSAFF
TRBV6-5	-	TRBJ1-1	13	-	TGTGCCAGCAGGATAACAGGGTACACTGAAGCTTTCTTT	CASRITGYTEAFF
TRBV2	-	TRBJ1-1	15	-	TGTGCCAGCAGTGGCGCGGAGGGGTTGAACACTGAAGCTTTCTTT	CASSGAEGLNTEAFF
TRBV10-3	-	TRBJ1-2	13	TRBD1	TGTGCCATCAGTGAATGGACAGGGTATGGCTACACCTTC	CAISEWTGYGYTF